The rows below give T cell receptor beta chains drawn from one sample of a study of blood T cell repertoires in COVID-19. This table comes from immunoSEQ multiplex PCR, and its TCRdb copy is limited to in-frame clones, with some not included. The table shows 150,000 to 200,000 clones, with less than 90% occurring only once. The sequenced sample was peripheral blood. The receptor source for this set is a woman aged 70-85 years with COVID-19, enrolled during active disease. Each CDR3 is given with its conserved first and last residue. Each record gives: CDR3 length, J gene, D gene, clone size, V gene, CDR3 DNA, CDR3 protein. A D gene is named only where the DNA matches it firmly. Rows may omit the clone size; those that give it use once, few, many or a size class.

>15|TRBJ2-1|TRBD2|.|TRBV7-7
TGTGCCAGCAGTCTGGGGACTAGCGGGACTCATGAGCAGTTCTTC
CASSLGTSGTHEQFF
>15|TRBJ2-2|.|once|TRBV2
TGTGCCAGCAGGGAGACTAGGGTTGACACCGGGGAGCTGTTTTTT
CASRETRVDTGELFF
>14|TRBJ1-3|.|once|TRBV27
TGTGCCAGCAGTTTTAGTAGACAGGGAAACACCATATATTTT
CASSFSRQGNTIYF
>18|TRBJ2-1|TRBD1|.|TRBV24-1
TGTGCCACCAGTGACCGGAAGACCGGGACAGAGGTTCTCAATGAGCAGTTCTTC
CATSDRKTGTEVLNEQFF
>13|TRBJ1-1|TRBD1|.|TRBV5-4
TGTGCCAGCAGCGTTGGACAGGACACTGAAGCTTTCTTT
CASSVGQDTEAFF
>15|TRBJ1-4|TRBD1|once|TRBV7-9
TGTGCCAGCAGCTCCTGGGGACAGCCTAATGAAAAACTGTTTTTT
CASSSWGQPNEKLFF
>12|TRBJ2-7|TRBD2|.|TRBV6-5
TGTGCTGGGGGGAGGGAGTCGGGCGAGCAGTACTTC
CAGGRESGEQYF
>14|TRBJ1-2|.|.|TRBV2
TGTGCCAGCAGCGAGCAGGGTGAGCCCTATGGCTACACCTTC
CASSEQGEPYGYTF
>15|TRBJ2-2|.|.|TRBV30
TGTGCCTGGAGTGTAAAGCGGGCAAACACCGGGGAGCTGTTTTTT
CAWSVKRANTGELFF
>13|TRBJ2-7|.|.|TRBV6-5
TGTGCCAGCAGTTACTCGAACAACTACGAGCAGTACTTC
CASSYSNNYEQYF
>15|TRBJ1-6|.|.|TRBV28
TGTGCCAGCAGTCTGACAGCCGCCTATAATTCACCCCTCCACTTT
CASSLTAAYNSPLHF
>16|TRBJ2-1|TRBD1|.|TRBV3-1/TRBV3-2
TGTGCCAGCAGCCCAATGGGACAGGGGCCCTTCAATGAGCAGTTCTTC
CASSPMGQGPFNEQFF
>15|TRBJ2-7|.|once|TRBV7-2
TGTGCCAGCAGCTTAGCTTGGGCAGGGACCTACGAGCAGTACTTC
CASSLAWAGTYEQYF
>14|TRBJ2-7|.|.|TRBV7-2
TGTGCCAGCAGCAATCAGCGTTCTAGCTACGAGCAGTACTTC
CASSNQRSSYEQYF
>14|TRBJ2-7|TRBD2|.|TRBV7-2
TGTGCCAGCAGGATGGGAGGGGACTCCTACGAGCAGTACTTC
CASRMGGDSYEQYF
>14|TRBJ1-4|.|once|TRBV5-5
TGTGCCAGCAAGACGGGTCAGGGTATGGATAAACTGTTTTTT
CASKTGQGMDKLFF
>16|TRBJ1-2|.|.|TRBV28
TGTGCCAGCAGAAACCCCAGGGTGCCCCGCGGGGATGGCTACACCTTC
CASRNPRVPRGDGYTF
>16|TRBJ1-1|TRBD1|.|TRBV6-5
TGTGCCAGCAGTTACTGGTCCTCAGGGGGCGGGTCTGAAGCTTTCTTT
CASSYWSSGGGSEAFF
>16|TRBJ1-1|.|.|TRBV19
TGTGCCAGTAAAGGCGACAGACCACGAATGAACACTGAAGCTTTCTTT
CASKGDRPRMNTEAFF
>13|TRBJ2-3|.|.|TRBV7-8
TGTGCCAGCAGCTTAGCAGGGGGACATACGCAGTATTTT
CASSLAGGHTQYF
>12|TRBJ1-2|.|few|TRBV25-1
TGTGCCAGCAGTGAACTAAGCTATGGCTACACCTTC
CASSELSYGYTF
>17|TRBJ2-7|TRBD2|.|TRBV9
TGTGCCAGCAGCCCTCACCCTTCCGGGACTATTTACTCCGAGCAGTACTTC
CASSPHPSGTIYSEQYF
>16|TRBJ2-1|TRBD2|.|TRBV5-1
TGCGCCAGCAGCTTGGGGCGGCGGGGAGGGGCCGATGAGCAGTTCTTC
CASSLGRRGGADEQFF
>14|TRBJ2-7|.|once|TRBV11-2
TGTGCCAGCAGCTCGAATCGACAGGCCTACGAGCAGTACTTC
CASSSNRQAYEQYF
>13|TRBJ1-2|TRBD1|.|TRBV30
TGTGCCTGGACGCCCCGGACAGGGCATGGCTACACCTTC
CAWTPRTGHGYTF
>19|TRBJ2-1|TRBD2|.|TRBV4-3
TGCGCCAGCAGCCAAGATGCTTTATCTAGCGGGAGTGCCTACAATGAGCAGTTCTTC
CASSQDALSSGSAYNEQFF
>15|TRBJ2-5|.|.|TRBV5-4
TGTGCCAGCAGCTTCAGGAGCGAGGGTACGGAGACCCAGTACTTC
CASSFRSEGTETQYF
>12|TRBJ2-3|.|.|TRBV7-9
TGTGCCAGCAGCTCACGGGAGTTTACGCAGTATTTT
CASSSREFTQYF
>15|TRBJ2-3|TRBD2|.|TRBV6-2/TRBV6-3
TGTGCCAGCAGTTATACGACTAGCGGGAGACATACGCAGTATTTT
CASSYTTSGRHTQYF
>12|TRBJ1-6|.|.|TRBV21-1
TGTGCCAGTCAGGGTACTAATTCACCCCTCCACTTT
CASQGTNSPLHF
>12|TRBJ2-4|.|.|TRBV5-5
TGTGCCAGCAGCGGGGAGGTATCCATTCAGTACTTC
CASSGEVSIQYF
>15|TRBJ2-1|TRBD2|.|TRBV19
TGTGCCAGTAGTACCTTAGCGGGACCCCCTGAGTTAATGTTCTTC
CASSTLAGPPELMFF
>13|TRBJ1-1|TRBD1|.|TRBV19
TGTGCCAGTAGGGGACAGCCGAACACTGAAGCTTTCTTT
CASRGQPNTEAFF